The clone carrying this T cell receptor beta chain has just a few counts. TCRdb reprocessed the RT-PCR reads via MiXCR and lists one record per CDR3 protein. The data hold hundreds of thousands of distinct CDR3 sequences, with 10% to 15% observed a single time. The sample originates from a study of response to subunit inactivated influenza vaccine. The trim removed 3 bases at V and 1 base at J, leaving 4 bases unmatched. The germline gives CDR1 LNHNV, CDR2 YYDKDF (reference sequence). The CDR3 spans 15 residues. The rearrangement uses TRBV15 and TRBJ2-5; 8 nucleotides match TRBD1. This TCR was sampled from a man aged 50-59 years who received an inactivated influenza vaccine. The sequenced sample was PBMCs from blood, obtained about 6 weeks after vaccination. CDR3 residues: CATSSYGQGQETQYF. The DNA of the CDR3 is TGTGCCACCAGCAGCTACGGACAGGGCCAAGAGACCCAGTACTTC.